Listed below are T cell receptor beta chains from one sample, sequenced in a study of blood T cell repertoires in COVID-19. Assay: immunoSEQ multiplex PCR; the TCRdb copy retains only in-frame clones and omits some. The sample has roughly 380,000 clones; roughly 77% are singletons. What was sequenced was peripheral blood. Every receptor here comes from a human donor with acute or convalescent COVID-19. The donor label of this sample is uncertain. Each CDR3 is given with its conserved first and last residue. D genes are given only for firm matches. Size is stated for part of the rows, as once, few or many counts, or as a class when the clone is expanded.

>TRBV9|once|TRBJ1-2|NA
TGTGCCAGCAGCGCGGACAGCTATGGCTACACCTTC
CASSADSYGYTF
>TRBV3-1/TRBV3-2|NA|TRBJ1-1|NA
TGTGCCAGCAGCCGGGGGGACACTGAAGCTTTCTTT
CASSRGDTEAFF
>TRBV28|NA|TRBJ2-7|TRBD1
TGTGCCAGCAGGACAGGGCAAGGGTACGAGCAGTACTTC
CASRTGQGYEQYF
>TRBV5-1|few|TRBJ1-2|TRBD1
TGCGCCAGCAGCTTGTCAGACAGGGCGTACGGAGGCTACACCTTC
CASSLSDRAYGGYTF
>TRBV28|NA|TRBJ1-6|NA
TGTGCCAGCAGTCAAAATAGGGGGGGCAAGAATTCACCCCTCCACTTT
CASSQNRGGKNSPLHF
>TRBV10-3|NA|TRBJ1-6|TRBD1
TGTGCCATCAGCCGGGACAGGGTGAACTCACCCCTCCACTTT
CAISRDRVNSPLHF
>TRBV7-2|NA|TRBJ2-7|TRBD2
TGTGCCAGCAGCTTGCAGCGGGAGTTGGGCTACGAGCAGTACTTC
CASSLQRELGYEQYF
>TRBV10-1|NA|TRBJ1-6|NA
TGCGCCAGCTCCGAGGGCCATAATTCACCCCTCCACTTT
CASSEGHNSPLHF
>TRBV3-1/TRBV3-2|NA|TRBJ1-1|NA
TGTGCCAGCAGCCGGGCAGCGAACACTGAAGCTTTCTTT
CASSRAANTEAFF
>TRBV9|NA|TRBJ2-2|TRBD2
TGTGCCAGCAGCCCTCGGACTAGTTGGCAGACCGGGGAGCTGTTTTTT
CASSPRTSWQTGELFF
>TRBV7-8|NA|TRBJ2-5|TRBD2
TGTGCCAGCAGCCGAGGACTAGCGGGGGGACAAGAGACCCAGTACTTC
CASSRGLAGGQETQYF
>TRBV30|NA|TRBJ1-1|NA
TGTGCCTGGAGTTATTCCGGCGGCGAAGCTTTCTTT
CAWSYSGGEAFF
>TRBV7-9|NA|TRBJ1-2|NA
TGTGCCAGCTCCCCTTCCGCAGGCGTATATGGCTACACCTTC
CASSPSAGVYGYTF
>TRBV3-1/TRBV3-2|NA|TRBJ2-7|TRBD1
TGTGCCAGCAGCCAGAACGGCTGGACAGGGGGGACCTACGAGCAGTACTTC
CASSQNGWTGGTYEQYF
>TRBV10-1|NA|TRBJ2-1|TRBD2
TGCGCCAGCAGTGATAGAAGCGGGGGTTCCTACAATGAGCAGTTCTTC
CASSDRSGGSYNEQFF
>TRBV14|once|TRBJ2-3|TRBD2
TGTGCCAGCAGCCAATCCACCTTTAGCGGGGGGGCCGCAGATACGCAGTATTTT
CASSQSTFSGGAADTQYF
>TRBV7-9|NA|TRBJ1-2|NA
TGTGCCAGCAGCCCGGACAGTAACTATGGCTACACCTTC
CASSPDSNYGYTF
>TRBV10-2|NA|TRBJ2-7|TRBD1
TGCGCCAGCAGGGCCGGGACAGGGGCCTACGAGCAGTACTTC
CASRAGTGAYEQYF
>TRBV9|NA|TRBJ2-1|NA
TGTGCCAGCAGCGTAGGTGCGGGTCCTTACAATGAGCAGTTCTTC
CASSVGAGPYNEQFF
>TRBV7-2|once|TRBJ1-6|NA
TGTGCCAGCAGCTTGACGGGTAATTCACCCCTCCACTTT
CASSLTGNSPLHF
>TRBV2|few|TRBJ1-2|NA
TGTGCCAGCAGTGAGACAGACGAAAGCTTCTATGGCTACACCTTC
CASSETDESFYGYTF
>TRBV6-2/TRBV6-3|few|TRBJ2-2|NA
TGTGCCAGCAGTGACAGGGAGGCCGGGGAGCTGTTTTTT
CASSDREAGELFF
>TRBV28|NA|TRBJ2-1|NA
TGTGCCAGCAACAGTTCCCCCCTATACAATGAGCAGTTCTTC
CASNSSPLYNEQFF
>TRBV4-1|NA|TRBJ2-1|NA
TGCGCCAGCAGCCAAACCGTGAGCTCCTACAATGAGCAGTTCTTC
CASSQTVSSYNEQFF
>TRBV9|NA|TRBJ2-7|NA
TGTGCCAGCAGCGTAGCGGGTTACTCCTACGAGCAGTACTTC
CASSVAGYSYEQYF
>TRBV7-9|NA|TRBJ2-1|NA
TGTGCCAGCAGCTTAGGCGGCTTTCAGTTCTTC
CASSLGGFQFF
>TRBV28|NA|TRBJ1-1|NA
TGTGCCAGCAGTTTAGGTGGGGAGGAGAAAGCTTTCTTT
CASSLGGEEKAFF
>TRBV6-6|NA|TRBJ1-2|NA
TGTGCCAGCAGTTTCCCACAGGGTATGGGAGGCTACACCTTC
CASSFPQGMGGYTF
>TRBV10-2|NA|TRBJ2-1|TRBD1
TGCGCCAGCAGGGAGACAGGGGGTCCCTACAATGAGCAGTTCTTC
CASRETGGPYNEQFF
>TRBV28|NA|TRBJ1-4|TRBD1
TGTGCCAGCAGACCCGGGACAGGGTCTAAAAAACTGTTTTTT
CASRPGTGSKKLFF
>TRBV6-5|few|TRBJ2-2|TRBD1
TGTGCCAGCACGGGACAGGGTGGGACCGGGGAGCTGTTTTTT
CASTGQGGTGELFF
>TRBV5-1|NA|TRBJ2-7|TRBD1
TGCGCCAGCAGCTCTCAGACCGGGACAGGGCGGCACGAGCAGTACTTC
CASSSQTGTGRHEQYF
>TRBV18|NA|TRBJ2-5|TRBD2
TGTGCCAGCTCAAGGACTAGCGGCCAAGAGACCCAGTACTTC
CASSRTSGQETQYF
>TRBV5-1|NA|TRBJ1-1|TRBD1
TGCGCCAGCACCACCCTCCCGGGACAGGGGAGATTTGATTCCGCTTTCTTT
CASTTLPGQGRFDSAFF